This T cell receptor beta chain originates from a study of blood T cell repertoires in COVID-19 (dated by TCRdb to the early 2020s). For context, the study as a whole: Collaborator samples came from the United States, Italy and Spain and covered acute and convalescent phases of COVID-19. The material from the prospective study consisted of cDNA or gDNA derived from T cells, B-cell-depleted T cells, or PBMCs. Samples came from the ongoing ImmuneRACE study (first 160 participants) plus 1,254 subjects from 6 global collaborators. Nearly every sample came with metadata listing a de-identified subject ID, COVID-19 status, age in years and sex. Where available, HLA class I and class II types were obtained from metadata supplied by the sample provider rather than from assay-based typing. A freely available public database, intended as a resource for researchers studying the immune response to SARS-CoV-2, is where the repertoires were released. The dataset comprised deeply sampled blood TCRbeta repertoires from subjects exposed to, actively infected with, or recovered from COVID-19.

TCRbeta CDR3 regions were amplified from genomic DNA using the immunoSEQ Assay, a bias-controlled multiplex PCR. The original methods were these. The number of nucleated cells in each sample was estimated from the amplification of reference gene primers within the assay. To quantify the absolute abundance of each unique TCRbeta CDR3 rearrangement, sequence reads were collapsed and filtered. For each sample, productive Simpson clonality was calculated as the square root of Simpson's diversity index over productive rearrangements. The source is immuneACCESS, and TCRdb retained only in-frame sequences with V and J called. Part of the clones is not carried over; for the studies checked, unresolved V genes explain less than half of this, and the remainder is unexplained. The V and J calls and the clone size are those of that table, but D and trimming were determined from the DNA. The sample includes approximately 300,000 clones, with just under 90% observed a single time. The ten largest clonotypes hold 5.5% to 8% of the sample.

General conclusions and limits of the study: Clinical and demographic metadata were provided uncurated, with the amount varying by source and participant.

Deletion took 0 bases off V and 3 bases off J, with a span of 11 bases between the germline ends. Sequences LGHDT (CDR1) and YNNKEL (CDR2) are obtained from the germline V gene (reference sequence). There are 16 amino acids in the CDR3, from cysteine to phenylalanine inclusive. Only CDR3 DNA remains: 48 bases, in frame from the first base. In the case of this clone: Its antigen is not yet known. No clone much larger than this one lies a single base away; base qualities are absent.

At one collaborating source in Seattle, patients were enrolled during active infection and were followed longitudinally through the course of disease. Whole blood was collected in K2EDTA tubes by collaborating institutions according to the institutions' own protocols. For TCRbeta analysis, collaborators shipped samples as frozen whole blood, isolated PBMCs, or DNA extracted from either of those sample types. The origin of this receptor is a woman aged 45-65 years with COVID-19, enrolled during active disease. Sequencing was carried out using peripheral blood. The chain employs TRBV3-1 (or the pseudogene TRBV3-2) and TRBJ2-2; the D gene identity is not certain. The CDR3 protein: CASSQEEVSDTGELFF. Read as DNA, the sequence is TGTGCCAGCAGCCAAGAAGAAGTTAGTGACACCGGGGAGCTGTTTTTT.